This TCR beta chain was retrieved from a study of T cell responses to AZD1222 COVID-19 vaccine. Study results and limitations: Donors were largely white British and mainly female; clonal diversity was possibly underestimated. Increases in Spike-specific TCR breadth and depth were seen after two AZD1222 doses. Samples come after the peak T cell response, not at day 14. Baseline seropositivity characterized only a handful of AZD1222 recipients.

Clones were sequenced by immunoSEQ multiplex PCR, and TCRdb holds only the in-frame ones, with some missing. The table lists around 120,000 clones, roughly 90% of them singletons. To note about this clone: Its antigen is unidentified.

Unmatched junction bases numbered 11, after V lost 2 bases and J lost 6 bases. The CDR3 totals 17 residues. Per the germline V gene, CDR1 is SGHRS and CDR2 is YFSETQ. The chain combines TRBV5-1 with TRBJ2-1, with 10 nucleotides matching TRBD1. This TCR derives from an adult who received the AZD1222 COVID-19 vaccine. The material sequenced was peripheral blood, taken 28 days after the second AZD1222 dose. The CDR3: CASSFPEWRTGGNEQFF. DNA of the CDR3: TGCGCCAGCAGCTTCCCCGAGTGGAGGACAGGGGGCAATGAGCAGTTCTTC. The complete variable domain, with remaining parts taken from reference TRBV5-1 and TRBJ2-1, reads KAGVTQTPRYLIKTRGQQVTLSCSPISGHRSVSWYQQTPGQGLQFLFEYFSETQRNKGNFPGRFSGRQFSNSRSEMNVSTLELGDSALYLCASSFPEWRTGGNEQFFGPGTRLTVL.